These 15 T cell receptor beta chains originate from one sample sequenced in a study of blood T cell repertoires in COVID-19 (TCRdb year 2020). Receptor libraries were prepared by the immunoSEQ multiplex PCR assay. As stored in TCRdb, this immuneACCESS dataset retains in-frame rearrangements with V and J assigned. A fraction of the clones does not appear; measured against another copy, unresolved V genes explain less than half of the discrepancy, and the remainder lacks a known reason. Within this sample are around 250,000 clones, with roughly 86% of them counted one time only. The top ten constitute around 7.3% of the sample. Sequencing input: peripheral blood. These receptors all come from a woman between 70 and 85 years old with active or convalescent COVID-19.

V usage is TRBV5-4 and J usage is TRBJ1-2, with TRBD1 matching over 10 bases. CDR1 is SGHNT, CDR2 YYREEE, per germline (reference sequence). V was clipped by 3 bases and J by 7 bases; unmatched bases: 15. The CDR3 has 17 residues. Here the CDR3 DNA reads TGTGCCAGCAGCTCCGCGGGACAGGGGTTCACGATAGGTGGCTACACCTTC. As protein: CASSSAGQGFTIGGYTF.

V is TRBV24-1 and J is TRBJ1-2; 8 bases map to TRBD1. The J segment lost 8 bases and the V segment lost 2 bases, leaving 6 bases of the junction unmatched. In germline, CDR1 is KGHDR, CDR2 SFDVKD. CDR3 length: 14 amino acids. As DNA, the CDR3 is TGTGCCACCAGTGATTCCCGGACAGGGAAGGGCTACACCTTC. Translating it yields CATSDSRTGKGYTF.

CDR3 in amino acids: CSVEDPFQETQYF. In nucleotides, the CDR3 is TGCAGCGTTGAAGACCCCTTCCAAGAGACCCAGTACTTC. The chain recombines TRBV29-1 with TRBJ2-5; no firm D call. Trimming removed 0 bases from V and 1 base from J, with 6 bases in between. The germline V gene has CDR1 SQVTM and CDR2 ANQGSEA. There are 13 residues in the CDR3. Drawing the rest from reference TRBV29-1 and TRBJ2-5, the complete variable domain is SAVISQKPSRDICQRGTSLTIQCQVDSQVTMMFWYRQQPGQSLTLIATANQGSEATYESGFVIDKFPISRPNLTFSTLTVSNMSPEDSSIYLCSVEDPFQETQYFGPGTRLLVL.

This clone was detected only a few times. The chain uses TRBV2 and TRBJ1-1, with 7 bases lining up with TRBD1. The CDR3 is made up of 14 amino acids. Trimming took 6 bases from V and 6 from J; bases not matched to a gene: 10. The germline V gene has CDR1 SNHLY and CDR2 FYNNEI. CDR3 nucleotides: TGTGCCAGCAGCAGGGGGGTTTTTGCGGCTGAAGCTTTCTTT. Residues: CASSRGVFAAEAFF.

This clone appeared a single time. The V and J genes are TRBV29-1 and TRBJ1-1; 8 positions agree with TRBD1. Germline-derived CDR1 and CDR2 are SQVTM and ANQGSEA. The CDR3 covers 13 residues. V was clipped by 5 bases and J by 3 bases; unmatched bases: 5. The CDR3 nucleotides read TGCAGCGTTCCAGGGGGCGCAGACACTGAAGCTTTCTTT. Its translation is CSVPGGADTEAFF.

The gene calls are TRBV9 and TRBJ1-5, with 9 bases fitting TRBD1. This CDR3 has 16 amino acids. Germline V gene sequence: CDR1 SGDLS, CDR2 YYNGEE. Trimming removed 5 bases from V and 2 bases from J; junction bases left unmatched: 8. CDR3 region: CASRQGARRGNQPQHF. DNA of the CDR3: TGTGCCAGCAGACAGGGGGCTCGGAGGGGCAATCAGCCCCAGCATTTT.

This rearrangement joins TRBV18 to TRBJ2-2; D is perhaps TRBD1 (6 bases). The CDR3 totals 15 residues. V was clipped by 3 bases and J by 4 bases, with 12 bases between them. Germline V CDR1 and CDR2: KGHSH, LQKENI. CDR3 protein: CASSPSDSLTGELFF. The CDR3 coding sequence is TGTGCCAGCTCACCTTCGGACAGCCTCACCGGGGAGCTGTTTTTT.

The J gene is TRBJ2-1, the V gene TRBV7-8, with TRBD2 identical over 9 bases. The CDR3 consists of 17 residues. The germline V gene has CDR1 SGHVS and CDR2 FQNEAQ. J lost 7 bases, V lost 2 bases, and 12 bases had no gene match. In DNA form, the CDR3 reads TGTGCCAGCAGCTTAAGTGCGGGGGGGTCCATATGGAATGAGCAGTTCTTC. Its translation: CASSLSAGGSIWNEQFF.

This rearrangement joins TRBV9 to TRBJ1-1, with TRBD1 identical over 7 bases. This CDR3 spans 14 amino acids. CDR1 and CDR2 (germline): SGDLS, YYNGEE. Trimming at V came to 3 bases and at J to 1 base, leaving 3 bases not matched to a gene. In DNA form, the CDR3 reads TGTGCCAGCAGCGCGGGACAGAGGAACACTGAAGCTTTCTTT. Translated: CASSAGQRNTEAFF.

This CDR3 is CASSLAELNEKLFF. The CDR3, as DNA: TGTGCCAGCAGCTTGGCCGAACTTAATGAAAAACTGTTTTTT. The chain carries TRBV5-6 and TRBJ1-4; D is undetermined. V was clipped by 0 bases and J by 4 bases, with 7 bases between them. Germline values: CDR1 SGHDT, CDR2 YYEEEE. The CDR3 is made up of 14 amino acids.

Here the CDR3 reads CASTSLRGLNTEAFF. CDR3 DNA: TGTGCCAGCACCTCCCTCAGGGGGCTAAACACTGAAGCTTTCTTT. The chain recombines TRBV5-4 with TRBJ1-1; 8 bases align to TRBD1. The V gene's germline CDR1 is SGHNT and CDR2 YYREEE (reference sequence). The J segment lost 2 bases and the V segment lost 6 bases, leaving 9 bases of the junction unmatched. The CDR3 covers 15 residues.

The V and J genes are TRBV5-4 and TRBJ2-3; D is possibly TRBD2 (7 bases). Trimming pared 0 bases from V and 3 bases from J, leaving 14 bases between. The CDR3 consists of 16 residues. CDR1 is SGHNT, CDR2 YYREEE, per germline (reference sequence). Written as DNA, the CDR3 is TGTGCCAGCAGCTTGGTCCGGGGGGCCGGTACAGATACGCAGTATTTT. It yields the protein CASSLVRGAGTDTQYF.

The genes are TRBV12-5 and TRBJ1-2; 9 nucleotides line up with TRBD1. Germline V CDR1 and CDR2: LGHNT, FRNRAP. V lost 3 bases and J lost 8; bases outside the gene matches: 16. The CDR3 runs 17 residues. CDR3 bases: TGTGCTAGTGGTTTCACAGGGGGCGCAGGGGTTGTAGGGGGCTACACCTTC. This translates into CASGFTGGAGVVGGYTF.

V and J are TRBV6-5 and TRBJ1-1; perhaps TRBD1 as D (5 bases). CDR3 length: 15 amino acids. V was trimmed by 2 bases and J by 4 bases, leaving 14 bases between them. Germline CDR1 MNHEY, CDR2 SVGAGI. In DNA, the CDR3 is TGTGCCAGCAGTTACAGTAGTCAGGGAAGCACTGAAGCTTTCTTT. Translating it yields CASSYSSQGSTEAFF.

The rearrangement links TRBV7-2 to TRBJ2-5; 8 bases match TRBD2. V shed 1 base, J shed 5 bases, and the junction held 6 bases outside the gene matches. This CDR3 is 15 amino acids long. Per the germline V gene, CDR1 is SGHTA and CDR2 is FQGNSA. The CDR3 DNA reads as TGTGCCAGCAGCTTAGGCCCGGGAGGGAGGGAGACCCAGTACTTC. It codes for CASSLGPGGRETQYF.